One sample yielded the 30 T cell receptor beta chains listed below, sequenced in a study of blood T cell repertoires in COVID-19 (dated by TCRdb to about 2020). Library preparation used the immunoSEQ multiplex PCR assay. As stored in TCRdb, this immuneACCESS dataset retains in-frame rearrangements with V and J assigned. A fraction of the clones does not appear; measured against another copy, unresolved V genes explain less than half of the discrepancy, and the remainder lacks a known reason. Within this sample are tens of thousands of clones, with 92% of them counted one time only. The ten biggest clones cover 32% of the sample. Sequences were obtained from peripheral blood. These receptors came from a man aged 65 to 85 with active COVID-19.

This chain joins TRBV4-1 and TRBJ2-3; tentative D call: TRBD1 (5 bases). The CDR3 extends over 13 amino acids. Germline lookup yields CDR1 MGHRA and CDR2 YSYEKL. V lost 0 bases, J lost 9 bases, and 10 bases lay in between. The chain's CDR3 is CASSQDLWTTQYF. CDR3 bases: TGCGCCAGCAGCCAAGATCTGTGGACAACGCAGTATTTT.

The chain's CDR3 is CASFGGTGELFF. Written as DNA, the CDR3 is TGTGCCTCCTTTGGGGGGACCGGGGAGCTGTTTTTT. The genes are TRBV12-3 or TRBV12-4 and TRBJ2-2, with D possibly matching TRBD2 (6 bases). The ends were cut back, 11 bases at V and 5 bases at J, with 12 bases in the middle. CDR3 length: 12 amino acids.

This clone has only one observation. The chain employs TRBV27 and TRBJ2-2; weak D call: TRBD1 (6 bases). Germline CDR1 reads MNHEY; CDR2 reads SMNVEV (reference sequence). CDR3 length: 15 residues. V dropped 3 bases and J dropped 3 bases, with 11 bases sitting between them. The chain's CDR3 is CASSFLGQYTGELFF. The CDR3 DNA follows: TGTGCCAGCAGTTTTCTAGGACAGTACACCGGGGAGCTGTTTTTT.

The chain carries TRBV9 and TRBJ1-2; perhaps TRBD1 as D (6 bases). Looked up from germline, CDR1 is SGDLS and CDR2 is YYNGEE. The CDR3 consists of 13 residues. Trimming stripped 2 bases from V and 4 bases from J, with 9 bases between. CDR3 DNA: TGTGCCAGCAGCGTTATGGACAGCTATGGCTACACCTTC. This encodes CASSVMDSYGYTF.

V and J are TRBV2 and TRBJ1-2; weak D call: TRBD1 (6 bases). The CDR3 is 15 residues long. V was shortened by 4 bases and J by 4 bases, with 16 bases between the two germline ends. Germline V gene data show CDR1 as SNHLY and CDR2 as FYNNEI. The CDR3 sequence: CASSGRGIGGYGYTF. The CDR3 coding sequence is TGTGCCAGCAGTGGGAGAGGTATAGGGGGCTATGGCTACACCTTC.

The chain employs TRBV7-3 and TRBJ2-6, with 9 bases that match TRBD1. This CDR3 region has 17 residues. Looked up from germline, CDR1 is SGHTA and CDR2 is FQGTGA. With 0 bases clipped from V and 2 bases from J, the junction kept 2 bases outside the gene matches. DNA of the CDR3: TGTGCCAGCAGCTTAACGGGGACAGGGACTGGGGCCAACGTCCTGACTTTC. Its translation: CASSLTGTGTGANVLTF.

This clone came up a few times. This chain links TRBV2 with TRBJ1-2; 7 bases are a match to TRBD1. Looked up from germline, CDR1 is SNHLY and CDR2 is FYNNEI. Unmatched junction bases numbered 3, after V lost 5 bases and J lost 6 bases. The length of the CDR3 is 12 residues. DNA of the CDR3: TGTGCCAGCAGTCAACAGGGGAATGGCTACACCTTC. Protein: CASSQQGNGYTF.

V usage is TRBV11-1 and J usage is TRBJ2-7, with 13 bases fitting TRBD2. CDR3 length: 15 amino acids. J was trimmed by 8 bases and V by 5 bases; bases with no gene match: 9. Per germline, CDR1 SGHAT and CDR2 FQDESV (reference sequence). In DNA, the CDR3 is TGTGCCAGCAGCCTTTCGACGGGACTAGCGGGAAAGCAGTACTTC. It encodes CASSLSTGLAGKQYF.

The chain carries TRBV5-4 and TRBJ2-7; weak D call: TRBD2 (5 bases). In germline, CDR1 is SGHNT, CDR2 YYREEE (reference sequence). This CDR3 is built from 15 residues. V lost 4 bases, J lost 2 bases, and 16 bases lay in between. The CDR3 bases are TGTGCCAGCAGCCGGAAAGGGCGGGCCCCCTACGAGCAGTACTTC. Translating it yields CASSRKGRAPYEQYF.

This CDR3 reads CARRGTGGFRNTGELFF. In DNA form, the CDR3 reads TGTGCCAGGCGGGGGACAGGGGGCTTTAGGAACACCGGGGAGCTGTTTTTT. The chain combines TRBV14 with TRBJ2-2, with 12 bases matching TRBD1. The V segment lost 9 bases and the J segment 1 base; nucleotides outside the gene matches: 9. This CDR3 spans 17 amino acids. Germline assignment: CDR1 SGHDN and CDR2 FVKESK.

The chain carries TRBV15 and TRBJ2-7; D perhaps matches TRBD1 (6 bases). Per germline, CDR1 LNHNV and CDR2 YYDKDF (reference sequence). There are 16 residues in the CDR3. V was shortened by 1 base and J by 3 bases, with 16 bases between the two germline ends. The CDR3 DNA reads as TGTGCCACCAGCAGAGGAGGACAGTACCTAGACTACGAGCAGTACTTC. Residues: CATSRGGQYLDYEQYF.

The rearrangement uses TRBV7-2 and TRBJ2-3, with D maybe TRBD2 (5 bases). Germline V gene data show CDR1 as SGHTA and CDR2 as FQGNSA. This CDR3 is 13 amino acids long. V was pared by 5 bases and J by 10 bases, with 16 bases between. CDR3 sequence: CASSLELRAAQYF. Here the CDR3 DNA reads TGTGCCAGCAGCCTCGAGCTGCGAGCGGCGCAGTATTTT.

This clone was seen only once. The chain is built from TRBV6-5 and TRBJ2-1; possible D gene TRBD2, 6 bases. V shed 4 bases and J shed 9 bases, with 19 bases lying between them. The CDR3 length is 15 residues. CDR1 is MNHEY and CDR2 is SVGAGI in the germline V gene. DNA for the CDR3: TGTGCCAGCAGTTTGACGGGGGTGACTAGGGGTGAGCAGTTCTTC. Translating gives CASSLTGVTRGEQFF.

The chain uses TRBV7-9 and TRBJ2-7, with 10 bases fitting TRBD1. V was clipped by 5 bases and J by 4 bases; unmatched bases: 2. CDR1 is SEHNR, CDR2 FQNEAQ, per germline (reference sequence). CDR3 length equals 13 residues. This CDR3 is CASSTGQGYEQYF. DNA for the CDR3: TGTGCCAGCAGCACGGGACAGGGGTACGAGCAGTACTTC.

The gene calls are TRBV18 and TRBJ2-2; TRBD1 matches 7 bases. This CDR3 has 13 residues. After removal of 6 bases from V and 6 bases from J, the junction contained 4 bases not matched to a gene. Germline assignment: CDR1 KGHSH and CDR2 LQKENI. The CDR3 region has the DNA TGTGCCAGCTCCCCCGGACAGGCCGGGGAGCTGTTTTTT. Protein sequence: CASSPGQAGELFF.

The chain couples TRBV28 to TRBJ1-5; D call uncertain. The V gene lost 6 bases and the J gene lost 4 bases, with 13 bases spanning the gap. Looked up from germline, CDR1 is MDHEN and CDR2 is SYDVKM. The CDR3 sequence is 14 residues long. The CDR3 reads CASRGQTQNQPQHF. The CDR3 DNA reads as TGTGCCAGCAGGGGCCAAACCCAGAATCAGCCCCAGCATTTT.

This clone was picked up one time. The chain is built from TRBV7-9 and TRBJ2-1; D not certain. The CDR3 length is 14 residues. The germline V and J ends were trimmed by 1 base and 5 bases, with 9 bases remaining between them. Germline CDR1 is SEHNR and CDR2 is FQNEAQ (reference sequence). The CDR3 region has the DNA TGTGCCAGCAGCTTAGGTAACACCCACAATGAGCAGTTCTTC. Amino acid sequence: CASSLGNTHNEQFF. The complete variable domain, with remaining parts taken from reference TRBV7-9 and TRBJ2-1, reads DTGVSQNPRHKITKRGQNVTFRCDPISEHNRLYWYRQTLGQGPEFLTYFQNEAQLEKSRLLSDRFSAERPKGSFSTLEIQRTEQGDSAMYLCASSLGNTHNEQFFGPGTRLTVL.

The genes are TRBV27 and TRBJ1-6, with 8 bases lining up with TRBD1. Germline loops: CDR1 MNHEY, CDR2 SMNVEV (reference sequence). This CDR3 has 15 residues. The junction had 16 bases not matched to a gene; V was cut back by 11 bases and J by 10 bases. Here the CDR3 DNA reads TGTGCCCCCCGGCAAGGACAGGGAGATGACTCACCCCTCCACTTT. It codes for CAPRQGQGDDSPLHF.

CDR3: CATSTGAGSFNYEQYF. CDR3 nucleotide sequence: TGTGCCACCAGCACAGGGGCAGGGTCTTTCAACTACGAGCAGTACTTC. The J gene is TRBJ2-7, the V gene TRBV15, with D perhaps TRBD1 (6 bases). V was shortened by 4 bases and J by 3 bases, with 19 bases between the two germline ends. Germline V lookup: CDR1 LNHNV, CDR2 YYDKDF (reference sequence). CDR3 length: 16 residues.

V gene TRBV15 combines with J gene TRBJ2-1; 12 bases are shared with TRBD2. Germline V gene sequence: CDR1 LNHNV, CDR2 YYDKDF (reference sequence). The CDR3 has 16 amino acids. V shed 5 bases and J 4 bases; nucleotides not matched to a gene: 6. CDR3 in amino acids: CATSPTSGSWYNEQFF. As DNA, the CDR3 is TGTGCCACCAGCCCGACTAGCGGGAGTTGGTACAATGAGCAGTTCTTC. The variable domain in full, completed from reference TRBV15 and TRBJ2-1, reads DAMVIQNPRYQVTQFGKPVTLSCSQTLNHNVMYWYQQKSSQAPKLLFHYYDKDFNNEADTPDNFQSRRPNTSFCFLDIRSPGLGDTAMYLCATSPTSGSWYNEQFFGPGTRLTVL.

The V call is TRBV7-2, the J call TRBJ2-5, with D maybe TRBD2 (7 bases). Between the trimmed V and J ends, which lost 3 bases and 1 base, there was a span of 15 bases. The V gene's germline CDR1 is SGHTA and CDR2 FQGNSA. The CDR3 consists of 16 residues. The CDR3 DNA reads TGTGCCAGCAGCTTGGGGGGGGCCGGCGTCCAAGAGACCCAGTACTTC. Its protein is CASSLGGAGVQETQYF.

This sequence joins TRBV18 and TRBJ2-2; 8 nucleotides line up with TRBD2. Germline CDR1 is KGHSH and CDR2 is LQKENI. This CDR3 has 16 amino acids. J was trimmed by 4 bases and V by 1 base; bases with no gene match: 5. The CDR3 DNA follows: TGTGCCAGCTCACCACTAGGACTAGCAGCCACCGGGGAGCTGTTTTTT. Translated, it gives CASSPLGLAATGELFF.

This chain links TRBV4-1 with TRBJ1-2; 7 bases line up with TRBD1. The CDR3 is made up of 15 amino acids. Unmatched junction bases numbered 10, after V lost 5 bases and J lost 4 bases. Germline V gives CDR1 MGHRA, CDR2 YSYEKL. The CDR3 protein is CASSAQTGDTYGYTF. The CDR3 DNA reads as TGCGCCAGCAGCGCGCAAACAGGGGATACCTATGGCTACACCTTC.

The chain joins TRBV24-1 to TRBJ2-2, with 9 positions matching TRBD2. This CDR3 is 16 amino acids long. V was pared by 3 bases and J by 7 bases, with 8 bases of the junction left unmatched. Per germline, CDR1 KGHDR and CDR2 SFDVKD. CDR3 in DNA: TGTGCCACCAGTGATGCAACAGGGACTAGCATCGGGGAGCTGTTTTTT. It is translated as CATSDATGTSIGELFF.

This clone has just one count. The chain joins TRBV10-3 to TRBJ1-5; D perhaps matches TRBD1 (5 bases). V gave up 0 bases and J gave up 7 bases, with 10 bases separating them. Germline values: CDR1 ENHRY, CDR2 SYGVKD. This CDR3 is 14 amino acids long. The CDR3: CAISESAGRQPQHF. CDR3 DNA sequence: TGTGCCATCAGTGAGTCGGCAGGGCGACAGCCCCAGCATTTT.

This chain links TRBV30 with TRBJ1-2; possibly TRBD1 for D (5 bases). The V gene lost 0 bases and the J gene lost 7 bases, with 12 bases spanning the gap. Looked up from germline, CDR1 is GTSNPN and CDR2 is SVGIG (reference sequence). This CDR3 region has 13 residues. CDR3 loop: CAWSVQRDGGYTF. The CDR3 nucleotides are TGTGCCTGGAGTGTACAGCGGGACGGTGGCTACACCTTC.

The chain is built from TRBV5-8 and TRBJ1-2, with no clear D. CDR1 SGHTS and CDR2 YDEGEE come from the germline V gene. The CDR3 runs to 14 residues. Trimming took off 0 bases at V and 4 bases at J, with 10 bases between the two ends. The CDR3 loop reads CASSLGRLPYGYTF. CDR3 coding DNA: TGTGCCAGCAGCTTGGGCAGACTTCCCTATGGCTACACCTTC.

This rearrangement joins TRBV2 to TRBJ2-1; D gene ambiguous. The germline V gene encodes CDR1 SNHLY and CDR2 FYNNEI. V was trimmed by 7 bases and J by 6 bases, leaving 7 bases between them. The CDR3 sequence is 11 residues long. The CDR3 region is CASNSFNEQFF. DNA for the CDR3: TGTGCCAGCAACAGTTTCAATGAGCAGTTCTTC.

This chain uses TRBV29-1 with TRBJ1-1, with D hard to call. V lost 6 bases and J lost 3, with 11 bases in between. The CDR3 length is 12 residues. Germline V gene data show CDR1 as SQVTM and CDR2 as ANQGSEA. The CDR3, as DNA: TGCAGCGTGGTGCGGGGTGACACTGAAGCTTTCTTT. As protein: CSVVRGDTEAFF.

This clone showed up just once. CDR3 region: CASKASSGTVYSNQPQHF. The CDR3, as DNA: TGTGCCAGCAAGGCATCTTCAGGGACAGTTTATAGCAATCAGCCCCAGCATTTT. V is TRBV28 and J is TRBJ1-5; 7 nucleotides match TRBD1. The CDR3 runs 18 residues. V shed 7 bases, J shed 0 bases, and the junction held 15 bases outside the gene matches. Germline-derived CDR1 and CDR2 are MDHEN and SYDVKM.